Detailed here is one T cell receptor beta chain. What it binds is not known. This specimen belongs to a study of cytomegalovirus exposure and HLA in healthy donors. The germline V and J ends were trimmed by 4 bases and 2 bases, with 9 bases remaining between them. The CDR3 is 13 amino acids. The V gene's germline CDR1 is MNHEY and CDR2 SVGAGI. Notes on the study in general: Excluded: some indistinguishable V segments such as TRBV6-2 and TRBV6-3. Follow-up analysis seemed to connect common viral pathogens with several of the most significant clusters identified.

The PCR had 60 Vbeta and 13 Jbeta primers. Assay: immunoSEQ multiplex PCR; the TCRdb copy retains only in-frame clones and omits some. Among about 130,000 clones listed, roughly 74% were seen once. The rearrangement links TRBV6-5 to TRBJ2-7, with a tentative D call TRBD2 (6 bases). This TCR derives from a woman aged 45 to 65 in good health and CMV-seropositive. Input material: PBMCs. CDR3 nucleotides: TGTGCCAGCAGTTCGCCGGGGGCCTACGAGCAGTACTTC. It specifies CASSSPGAYEQYF.